Presented here are 18 T cell receptor beta chains from one specimen sequenced in a study of T cells after yellow fever vaccination. TCRdb redid the calling of the 5' RACE reads with MiXCR, one entry per CDR3 protein. The profile shows 450,000 to 550,000 distinct CDR3 sequences, roughly a fifth of them singletons. Sequencing used PBMCs, obtained approximately 22 days after the first yellow fever vaccination. These receptors originate from a young man who received the YFV17D yellow fever vaccine.

The chain links TRBV5-5 to TRBJ1-2, with D possibly being TRBD1 (6 bases). V lost 4 bases and J lost 8, with 18 bases in between. Germline CDR1 SGHKS, CDR2 YYEKEE (reference sequence). This CDR3 comprises 14 residues. The CDR3 protein is CASSLRTVRLGYTF. CDR3 DNA sequence: TGTGCCAGCAGCCTACGGACAGTCCGTTTAGGCTACACCTTC. The variable domain in full, with the rest retrieved from reference TRBV5-5 and TRBJ1-2, is DAGVTQSPTHLIKTRGQQVTLRCSPISGHKSVSWYQQVLGQGPQFIFQYYEKEERGRGNFPDRFSARQFPNYSSELNVNALLLGDSALYLCASSLRTVRLGYTFGSGTRLTVV.

CDR3 amino acids: CASSLRESQPQHF. As DNA, the CDR3 is TGTGCCAGCAGCCTTCGGGAGAGCCAGCCCCAGCATTTT. The V and J genes are TRBV7-9 and TRBJ1-5; D remains ambiguous. V was trimmed by 5 bases and J by 7 bases, leaving 12 bases between them. CDR1 SEHNR and CDR2 FQNEAQ come from the germline V gene (reference sequence). The CDR3 loop spans 13 amino acids.

This clonotype was seen at least ten times. This chain joins TRBV29-1 and TRBJ1-1; no firm D call. The CDR3 contains 11 residues. Germline V gives CDR1 SQVTM, CDR2 ANQGSEA. V lost 4 bases and J 1 base, leaving 4 bases between the germline ends. CDR3 bases: TGCAGCGTTGCAAGGAACACTGAAGCTTTCTTT. This sequence encodes CSVARNTEAFF. The full variable domain, with the rest looked up from reference TRBV29-1 and TRBJ1-1, is SAVISQKPSRDICQRGTSLTIQCQVDSQVTMMFWYRQQPGQSLTLIATANQGSEATYESGFVIDKFPISRPNLTFSTLTVSNMSPEDSSIYLCSVARNTEAFFGQGTRLTVV.

V is TRBV6-1 and J is TRBJ1-2; no firm D call. Germline V gives CDR1 MNHNS, CDR2 SASEGT. Trimming stripped 6 bases from V and 3 bases from J, with 11 bases between. The CDR3 has 13 amino acids. The CDR3 protein is CASRTVADYGYTF. The DNA of the CDR3 is TGTGCCAGCAGGACGGTTGCGGACTATGGCTACACCTTC.

This clonotype was counted at least ten times. This rearrangement joins TRBV5-1 to TRBJ2-7; D gene unclear. This CDR3 comprises 11 residues. Trimming took 4 bases from V and 4 from J, leaving 6 bases between them. Germline V lookup: CDR1 SGHRS, CDR2 YFSETQ. CDR3 region: CASSREYEQYF. In DNA, the CDR3 is TGCGCCAGCAGCCGTGAGTACGAGCAGTACTTC.

This clonotype was detected a few times. The chain joins TRBV7-9 to TRBJ2-5; D possibly corresponds to TRBD2 (5 bases). CDR3 length: 16 residues. Germline V gene lookup returns CDR1 SEHNR and CDR2 FQNEAQ (reference sequence). The ends were cut back, 1 base at V and 1 base at J, with 13 bases in the middle. The CDR3 DNA is TGTGCCAGCAGCTTAGTCGGTCGTGGGAGCCAAGAGACCCAGTACTTC. This codes for CASSLVGRGSQETQYF.

This sequence joins TRBV24-1 and TRBJ1-5; 7 bases match TRBD1. The V gene end was trimmed by 4 bases and the J gene end by 11 bases; junction bases not matched to a gene: 4. The germline CDR1 and CDR2 sequences are KGHDR and SFDVKD. The CDR3 has 12 amino acids. The CDR3 loop is CATSDPTGAQHF. CDR3 coding DNA: TGTGCCACCAGTGACCCCACAGGGGCCCAGCATTTT.

V usage is TRBV7-9 and J usage is TRBJ2-7; tentative D call: TRBD1 (6 bases). This CDR3 is 13 amino acids long. The germline CDR1 and CDR2 sequences are SEHNR and FQNEAQ (reference sequence). The V end was cut by 5 bases, the J end by 11 bases, with 19 bases between. DNA for the CDR3: TGTGCCAGCAGCGGCCCTGGACAGTCGGTGGAGTACGTC. Protein: CASSGPGQSVEYV.

This clonotype was recorded at least ten times. This chain uses TRBV5-1 with TRBJ2-1; 8 nucleotides line up with TRBD2. Germline CDR1 is SGHRS and CDR2 is YFSETQ. CDR3 length: 15 residues. V lost 0 bases, J lost 8 bases, and 7 bases stayed unmatched. The CDR3 is CASSLGLRGAYEQFF. The DNA of the CDR3 is TGCGCCAGCAGCTTGGGGCTGCGGGGGGCATATGAGCAGTTCTTC.

This chain joins TRBV7-9 and TRBJ2-2, with TRBD2 matching over 7 bases. The CDR3 is 16 amino acids. J was trimmed by 0 bases and V by 7 bases; bases with no gene match: 8. Germline CDR1 is SEHNR and CDR2 is FQNEAQ (reference sequence). In DNA, the CDR3 is TGTGCCAGCATGGGAGGGGTGAATCCGAACACCGGGGAGCTGTTTTTT. It yields the protein CASMGGVNPNTGELFF.

The rearrangement joins TRBV7-3 to TRBJ2-7; 9 bases align to TRBD2. Germline V gene lookup returns CDR1 SGHTA and CDR2 FQGTGA. V lost 5 bases and J lost 3; bases outside the gene matches: 14. This CDR3 spans 17 amino acids. The chain's CDR3 is CASSICGASGALYEQYV. As DNA, the CDR3 is TGTGCCAGCAGCATCTGCGGAGCTAGCGGGGCCCTCTACGAGCAGTACGTC.

The chain couples TRBV19 to TRBJ1-5, with a possible D match to TRBD1 (6 bases). The CDR3 extends over 12 amino acids. Germline CDR1 LNHDA, CDR2 SQIVND (reference sequence). The CDR3 region is CAIGQMDQPQHF. The CDR3 coding sequence is TGTGCGATAGGACAGATGGATCAGCCCCAGCATTTT.

This clonotype was detected only a few times. The chain carries TRBV28 and TRBJ2-5, with D uncertain. This CDR3 comprises 16 residues. Germline loops: CDR1 MDHEN, CDR2 SYDVKM. Trimming left V 6 bases short and J 4 bases short, with 21 bases between. CDR3 DNA: TGTGCCAGCAGCCCAGTTTGGGTTCGTGTCGGAGAGACCCAGTACTTC. This gives the protein CASSPVWVRVGETQYF.

This chain connects TRBV7-3 to TRBJ2-1; 7 bases line up with TRBD2. Trimming took 2 bases from V and 4 from J; bases not matched to a gene: 8. The CDR3 length is 16 residues. Germline lookup yields CDR1 SGHTA and CDR2 FQGTGA. The CDR3 sequence is CASSLGSGEIYNEQFF. In nucleotides, the CDR3 is TGTGCCAGCAGCTTAGGGAGCGGGGAAATATACAATGAGCAGTTCTTC.

This clonotype was detected a few times. The chain joins TRBV15 to TRBJ1-1; weak D call: TRBD1 (5 bases). Trimming pared 3 bases from V and 3 bases from J, leaving 11 bases between. The CDR3 runs 14 residues. Germline V lookup: CDR1 LNHNV, CDR2 YYDKDF (reference sequence). CDR3 DNA sequence: TGTGCCACCAGCAGTTCGGGACGGTACACTGAAGCTTTCTTT. Translation gives CATSSSGRYTEAFF.

This clonotype has only a few counts. The V gene is TRBV6-2 or TRBV6-3, the J gene TRBJ2-7, with D possibly being TRBD1 (6 bases). This CDR3 has 18 amino acids. V gave up 2 bases and J gave up 0 bases, with 20 bases separating them. Germline V gene sequence: CDR1 MNHEY, CDR2 SVGEGT. The CDR3 sequence is CASSYVEGTGWNSYEQYV. The CDR3 DNA reads as TGTGCCAGCAGTTACGTAGAAGGTACAGGGTGGAACTCCTACGAGCAGTACGTC.

This clonotype turned up a few times. In DNA form, the CDR3 reads TGTGCCAGCAGTCCGAGGGGTCAAGAGCAGTTCTTC. The encoded protein is CASSPRGQEQFF. The chain employs TRBV12-3 or TRBV12-4 and TRBJ2-1, with D possibly called TRBD1 or TRBD2 (5 bases each). The V end was cut by 5 bases, the J end by 10 bases, with 12 bases between. This CDR3 contains 12 residues.

In its sample, this clonotype was seen a few times. The gene calls are TRBV28 and TRBJ1-2; TRBD1 is a possible D gene (5 bases). Per germline, CDR1 MDHEN and CDR2 SYDVKM. The V end was cut by 3 bases, the J end by 2 bases, with 13 bases between. The CDR3 loop spans 15 amino acids. In DNA, the CDR3 is TGTGCCAGCAGTTTTTCAGGGCTAAGAAACTATGGCTACACCTTC. Protein sequence: CASSFSGLRNYGYTF.